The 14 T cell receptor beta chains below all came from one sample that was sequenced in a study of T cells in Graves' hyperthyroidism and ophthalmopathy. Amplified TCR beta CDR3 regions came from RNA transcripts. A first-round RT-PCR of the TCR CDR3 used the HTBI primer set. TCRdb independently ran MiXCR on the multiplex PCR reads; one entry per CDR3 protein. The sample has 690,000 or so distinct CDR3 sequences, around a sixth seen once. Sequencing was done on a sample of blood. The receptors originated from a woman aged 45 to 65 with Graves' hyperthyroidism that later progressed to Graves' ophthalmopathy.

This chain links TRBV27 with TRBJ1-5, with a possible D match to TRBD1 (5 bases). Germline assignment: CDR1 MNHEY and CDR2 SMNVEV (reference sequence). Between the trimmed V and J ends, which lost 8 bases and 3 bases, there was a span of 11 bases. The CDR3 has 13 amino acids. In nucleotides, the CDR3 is TGTGCCAGCCGCCGACAGCCCAATCAGCCCCAGCATTTT. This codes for CASRRQPNQPQHF.

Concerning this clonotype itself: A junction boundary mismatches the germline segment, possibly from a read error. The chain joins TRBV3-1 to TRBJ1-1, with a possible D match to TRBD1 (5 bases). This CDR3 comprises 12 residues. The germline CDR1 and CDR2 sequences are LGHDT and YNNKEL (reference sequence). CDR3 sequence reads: CARSLPRGRAFF. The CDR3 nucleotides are TGTGCCCGCAGCCTGCCCCGGGGCCGAGCTTTCTTT.

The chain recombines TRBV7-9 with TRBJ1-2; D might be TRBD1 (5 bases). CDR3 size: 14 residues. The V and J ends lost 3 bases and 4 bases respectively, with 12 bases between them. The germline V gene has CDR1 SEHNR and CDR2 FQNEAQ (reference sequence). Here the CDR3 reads CASSFEQESYGYTF. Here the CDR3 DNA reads TGTGCCAGCAGCTTCGAACAGGAGAGCTATGGCTACACCTTC.

As DNA, the CDR3 is TGTGCCAGCAGTTTAGAGGGAGGATACACCGGGGAGCTGTTTTTT. Residues: CASSLEGGYTGELFF. This chain connects TRBV12-3 or TRBV12-4 to TRBJ2-2, with D possibly TRBD2 on 6 matching bases. V lost 1 base and J 3 bases, leaving 9 bases between the germline ends. The CDR3 contains 15 residues.

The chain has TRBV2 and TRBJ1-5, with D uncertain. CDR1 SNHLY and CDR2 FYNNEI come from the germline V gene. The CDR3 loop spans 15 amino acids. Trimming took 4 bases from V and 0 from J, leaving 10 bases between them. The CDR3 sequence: CASSGPQNSNQPQHF. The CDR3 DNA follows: TGTGCCAGCAGTGGGCCACAGAATAGCAATCAGCCCCAGCATTTT. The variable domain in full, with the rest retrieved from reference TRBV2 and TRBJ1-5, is EPEVTQTPSHQVTQMGQEVILRCVPISNHLYFYWYRQILGQKVEFLVSFYNNEISEKSEIFDDQFSVERPDGSNFTLKIRSTKLEDSAMYFCASSGPQNSNQPQHFGDGTRLSIL.

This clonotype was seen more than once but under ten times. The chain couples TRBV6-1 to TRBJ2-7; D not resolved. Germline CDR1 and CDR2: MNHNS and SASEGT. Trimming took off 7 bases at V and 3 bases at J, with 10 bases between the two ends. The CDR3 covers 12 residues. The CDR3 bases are TGTGCCAGCACGCACAGCCGCTACGAGCAGTACTTC. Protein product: CASTHSRYEQYF.

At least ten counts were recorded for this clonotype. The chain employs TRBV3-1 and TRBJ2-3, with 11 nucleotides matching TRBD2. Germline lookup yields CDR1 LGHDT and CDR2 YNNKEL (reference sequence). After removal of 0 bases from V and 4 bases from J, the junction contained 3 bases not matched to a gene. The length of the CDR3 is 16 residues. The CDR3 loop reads CASSQDSGGASDTQYF. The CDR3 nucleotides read TGTGCCAGCAGCCAAGATAGCGGGGGGGCTTCAGATACGCAGTATTTT.

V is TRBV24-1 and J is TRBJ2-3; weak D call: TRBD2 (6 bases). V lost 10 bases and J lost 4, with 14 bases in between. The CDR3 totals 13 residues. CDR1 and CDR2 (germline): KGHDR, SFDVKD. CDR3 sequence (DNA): TGTGCCACGGGGCAGGGAGGCGCAGATACGCAGTATTTT. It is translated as CATGQGGADTQYF.

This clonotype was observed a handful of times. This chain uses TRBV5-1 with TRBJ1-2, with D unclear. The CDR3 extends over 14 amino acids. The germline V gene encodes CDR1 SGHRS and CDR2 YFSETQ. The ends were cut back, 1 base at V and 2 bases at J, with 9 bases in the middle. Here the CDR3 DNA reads TGCGCCAGCAGCTTGACGACATCGAACTATGGCTACACCTTC. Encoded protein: CASSLTTSNYGYTF.

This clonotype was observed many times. The CDR3 protein is CSATENTEAFF. The CDR3 nucleotides are TGCAGTGCTACAGAGAACACTGAAGCTTTCTTT. The chain is built from TRBV20-1 and TRBJ1-1, with no clear D. CDR3 size: 11 residues. Looked up from germline, CDR1 is DFQATT and CDR2 is SNEGSKA (reference sequence). V was pared by 4 bases and J by 1 base, with 4 bases between.

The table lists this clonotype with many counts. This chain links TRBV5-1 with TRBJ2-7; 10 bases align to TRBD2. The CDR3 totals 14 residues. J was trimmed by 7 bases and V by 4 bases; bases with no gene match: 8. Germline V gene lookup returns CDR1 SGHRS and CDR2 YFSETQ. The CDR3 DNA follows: TGCGCCAGCAGCATTAGCGGGGGGCTGTCGGAGCAGTACTTC. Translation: CASSISGGLSEQYF. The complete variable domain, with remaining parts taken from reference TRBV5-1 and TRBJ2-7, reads KAGVTQTPRYLIKTRGQQVTLSCSPISGHRSVSWYQQTPGQGLQFLFEYFSETQRNKGNFPGRFSGRQFSNSRSEMNVSTLELGDSALYLCASSISGGLSEQYFGPGTRLTVT.

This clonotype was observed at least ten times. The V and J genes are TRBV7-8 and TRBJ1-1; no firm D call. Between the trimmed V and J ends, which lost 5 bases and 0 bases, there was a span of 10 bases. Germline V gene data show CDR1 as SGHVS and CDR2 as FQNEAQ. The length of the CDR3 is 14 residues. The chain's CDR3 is CASSPEFVNTEAFF. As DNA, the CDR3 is TGTGCCAGCAGCCCGGAATTTGTGAACACTGAAGCTTTCTTT. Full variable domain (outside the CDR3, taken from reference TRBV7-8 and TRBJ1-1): GAGVSQSPRYKVAKRGQDVALRCDPISGHVSLFWYQQALGQGPEFLTYFQNEAQLDKSGLPSDRFFAERPEGSVSTLKIQRTQQEDSAVYLCASSPEFVNTEAFFGQGTRLTVV.

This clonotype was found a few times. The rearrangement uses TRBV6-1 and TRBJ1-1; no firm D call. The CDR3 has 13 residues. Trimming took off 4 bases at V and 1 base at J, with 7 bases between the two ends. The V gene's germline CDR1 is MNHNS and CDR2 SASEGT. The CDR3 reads CASSVYTNTEAFF. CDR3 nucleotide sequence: TGTGCCAGCAGTGTTTATACGAACACTGAAGCTTTCTTT.

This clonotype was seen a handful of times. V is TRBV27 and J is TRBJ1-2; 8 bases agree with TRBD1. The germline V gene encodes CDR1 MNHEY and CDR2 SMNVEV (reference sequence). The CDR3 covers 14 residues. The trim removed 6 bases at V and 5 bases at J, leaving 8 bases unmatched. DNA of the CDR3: TGTGCCAGCAGACCCGGGACAGGCCTTTATGGCTACACCTTC. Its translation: CASRPGTGLYGYTF.